The entry below describes one TCR beta chain. The PCR ran on 60 Vbeta and 13 Jbeta primers. Method: immunoSEQ multiplex PCR; TCRdb's copy keeps in-frame clones and lacks some. This table has more than 150,000 clones, around 80% appearing once. The entry originates in a study of cytomegalovirus exposure and HLA in healthy donors. The sample was PBMCs. The TCR was taken from a girl under 18 in good health and CMV-seropositive.

Here the CDR3 reads CASSFGLAVNTQYF. CDR3 nucleotides: TGTGCCAGCAGCTTCGGACTAGCAGTCAATACGCAGTATTTT. The chain recombines TRBV5-5 with TRBJ2-3, with 8 bases matching TRBD2. The CDR3 is 14 amino acids. The germline gives CDR1 SGHKS, CDR2 YYEKEE (reference sequence). With 2 bases clipped from V and 7 bases from J, the junction kept 6 bases outside the gene matches.